Listed below are T cell receptor beta chains from one sample, sequenced in a study of shared clonotypes between healthy human individuals. The assay was immunoSEQ multiplex PCR, and TCRdb's table has in-frame clones only and misses some. The sample carries 950,000 to 1,300,000 clones, approximately 76% recorded once. The sequencing sample was made of memory CD4+ T cells sorted from blood. The receptors shown here come from a man between 18 and 35 years old in good health. Each CDR3 is given with its conserved first and last residue. A D gene is named only where the DNA matches it firmly. Some rows mark clone size as missing; the rest say once, few, many or name a class of expanded clone.

CDR3 length,V gene,clone size,D gene,J gene,CDR3 protein,CDR3 DNA
14,TRBV11-2,NA,NA,TRBJ1-4,CASSLGREGRKLFF,TGTGCCAGCAGCTTAGGGAGGGAGGGACGAAAACTGTTTTTT
13,TRBV9,NA,NA,TRBJ2-7,CASSGPGGNEQYF,TGTGCCAGCAGCGGACCCGGGGGCAACGAGCAGTACTTC
13,TRBV28,NA,NA,TRBJ1-2,CASSLLFSRGYTF,TGTGCCAGCAGTTTACTCTTTTCCAGGGGATACACCTTC
14,TRBV7-2,NA,NA,TRBJ2-5,CASSPQVGGETQYF,TGTGCCAGCAGCCCTCAAGTAGGTGGGGAGACCCAGTACTTC
15,TRBV6-1,NA,NA,TRBJ2-7,CASSPKEAGSYEQYF,TGTGCCAGCAGTCCAAAGGAGGCAGGGAGCTACGAGCAGTACTTC
15,TRBV5-1,NA,NA,TRBJ2-2,CASSPGLKNTGELFF,TGCGCCAGCTCCCCAGGACTAAAAAACACCGGGGAGCTGTTTTTT
13,TRBV7-2,NA,NA,TRBJ2-3,CASTSRDTDTQYF,TGTGCCAGCACCTCAAGGGACACAGATACGCAGTATTTT
13,TRBV6-5,NA,NA,TRBJ2-7,CASSYAQSYEQYF,TGTGCCAGCAGTTACGCACAGTCCTACGAGCAGTACTTC
15,TRBV5-4,NA,NA,TRBJ1-3,CASSREGFGGNTIYF,TGTGCCAGCAGCCGAGAGGGGTTTGGAGGAAACACCATATATTTT
16,TRBV15,NA,NA,TRBJ2-1,CATSRDGGSSYNEQFF,TGTGCCACCAGCAGAGATGGCGGTAGCTCCTACAATGAGCAGTTCTTC
16,TRBV19,few,TRBD1,TRBJ2-6,CASSTGTGAGANVLTF,TGTGCCAGTAGTACCGGGACAGGGGCTGGGGCCAACGTCCTGACTTTC
15,TRBV10-3,NA,NA,TRBJ2-2,CAISESGPNTGELFF,TGTGCCATCAGTGAGTCGGGACCGAACACCGGGGAGCTGTTTTTT
15,TRBV18,NA,NA,TRBJ1-5,CASSPLPNDGQPQHF,TGTGCCAGCTCACCACTCCCTAACGATGGTCAGCCCCAGCATTTT
16,TRBV18,NA,NA,TRBJ1-2,CASSPPDPVTFYGYTF,TGTGCCAGCTCACCACCGGACCCCGTGACCTTTTATGGCTACACCTTC
18,TRBV11-2,NA,TRBD2,TRBJ2-3,CASSLDRLSGRVTDTQYF,TGTGCCAGCAGCTTAGATCGTCTTAGCGGGAGGGTCACAGATACGCAGTATTTT
17,TRBV11-2,few,NA,TRBJ2-2,CASSSPASAVNTGELFF,TGTGCCAGCAGCTCCCCAGCTAGCGCGGTGAACACCGGGGAGCTGTTTTTT
13,TRBV29-1,NA,NA,TRBJ2-6,CSVVGAGANVLTF,TGCAGCGTTGTGGGGGCCGGGGCCAACGTCCTGACTTTC
17,TRBV9,NA,TRBD2,TRBJ2-3,CASSSGLAGGSTDTQYF,TGTGCCAGCAGCAGCGGACTAGCGGGGGGATCCACAGATACGCAGTATTTT
14,TRBV11-2,few,NA,TRBJ2-5,CASSLVEGWETQYF,TGTGCCAGCAGCTTAGTTGAGGGGTGGGAGACCCAGTACTTC
13,TRBV9,NA,NA,TRBJ2-3,CASSPRGRDTQYF,TGTGCCAGCAGCCCTCGGGGCAGAGATACGCAGTATTTT
14,TRBV5-1,once,NA,TRBJ2-3,CASMGVASTDTQYF,TGCGCCAGCATGGGGGTAGCTAGCACAGATACGCAGTATTTT
13,TRBV6-5,NA,NA,TRBJ2-3,CASSPTAQDTQYF,TGTGCCAGCAGTCCTACGGCCCAAGATACGCAGTATTTT
15,TRBV11-2,NA,NA,TRBJ1-2,CASSFRQDSPYGYTF,TGTGCCAGCAGCTTCCGACAAGACTCCCCCTATGGCTACACCTTC
14,TRBV28,once,TRBD1,TRBJ2-4,CASSLRQGRYIQYF,TGTGCCAGCAGTTTAAGACAGGGCAGGTACATTCAGTACTTC
15,TRBV7-9,NA,NA,TRBJ2-7,CASSRDGGLSREQYF,TGTGCCAGCAGTCGGGACGGAGGTCTCAGCCGCGAGCAGTACTTC
14,TRBV4-3,few,NA,TRBJ1-4,CASSQTLWSEKLFF,TGCGCCAGCAGCCAGACCCTCTGGAGCGAAAAACTGTTTTTT
12,TRBV12-5,NA,NA,TRBJ2-2,CASGLVPGELFF,TGTGCTAGTGGTTTGGTACCGGGGGAGCTGTTTTTT
14,TRBV6-6,once,NA,TRBJ2-2,CASSLGRGTGELFF,TGTGCCAGCAGCTTAGGCCGGGGCACCGGGGAGCTGTTTTTT
16,TRBV5-1,few,TRBD2,TRBJ2-3,CASSLGGTSGTDTQYF,TGCGCCAGCAGCTTGGGTGGGACTAGCGGCACAGATACGCAGTATTTT
13,TRBV4-1,few,NA,TRBJ2-1,CASSPLGPSGQFF,TGCGCCAGCAGCCCACTCGGACCGTCCGGGCAGTTCTTC
15,TRBV15,NA,NA,TRBJ2-1,CATSRDMGLLNEQFF,TGTGCCACCAGCAGAGATATGGGACTCTTGAATGAGCAGTTCTTC
13,TRBV19,NA,TRBD2,TRBJ2-5,CASTTVRGGTQYF,TGTGCCAGTACGACCGTCCGGGGGGGGACCCAGTACTTC
17,TRBV19,NA,NA,TRBJ2-6,CASSIADGGPSLNVLTF,TGTGCCAGTAGTATAGCCGACGGGGGCCCTTCCTTAAACGTCCTGACTTTC
15,TRBV27,NA,TRBD2,TRBJ2-3,CASSLRGVKTDTQYF,TGTGCCAGCAGTTTACGGGGGGTCAAAACAGATACGCAGTATTTT
15,TRBV16,NA,NA,TRBJ1-4,CASSQSNSRGEKLFF,TGTGCCAGCAGCCAATCTAACAGCCGAGGCGAAAAACTGTTTTTT
15,TRBV6-1,NA,TRBD1,TRBJ2-7,CASSRTGQSSYEQYF,TGTGCCAGCAGTCGGACAGGACAGAGCTCCTACGAGCAGTACTTC
12,TRBV19,NA,NA,TRBJ1-2,CASTDRTYGYTF,TGTGCCAGCACCGACAGAACCTATGGCTACACCTTC